This T cell receptor beta chain was sequenced during a study of T cell repertoires in cytomegalovirus infection. About the research overall: Indicated by public TCR beta signatures were CMV infection and matching HLA type. Findings and limits, study-wide: What dominated the ex vivo response were HLA-C-restricted CMV-specific TCR beta clonotypes.

In its sample, this clonotype was seen many times. Its antigen is still unknown. TCRdb re-called the reads with MiXCR, one entry per CDR3 protein. Of over 150,000 distinct CDR3 sequences in the sample, about 21% are singletons; the top ten hold roughly 2.9%. There are 14 residues in the CDR3. Germline V gene data show CDR1 as SNHLY and CDR2 as FYNNEI. Trimming removed 5 bases at V and 0 bases at J, with 5 bases between. Specimen: PBMCs. J is TRBJ1-6 and V is TRBV2; D not certain. The TCR originated in a human donor in good health (CMV status not recorded). Some clones in this sample may be carry-over from other donors' samples. This chain's CDR3 is CASSSGSYNSPLHF. CDR3 DNA: TGTGCCAGCAGTTCTGGCTCCTATAATTCACCCCTCCACTTT.